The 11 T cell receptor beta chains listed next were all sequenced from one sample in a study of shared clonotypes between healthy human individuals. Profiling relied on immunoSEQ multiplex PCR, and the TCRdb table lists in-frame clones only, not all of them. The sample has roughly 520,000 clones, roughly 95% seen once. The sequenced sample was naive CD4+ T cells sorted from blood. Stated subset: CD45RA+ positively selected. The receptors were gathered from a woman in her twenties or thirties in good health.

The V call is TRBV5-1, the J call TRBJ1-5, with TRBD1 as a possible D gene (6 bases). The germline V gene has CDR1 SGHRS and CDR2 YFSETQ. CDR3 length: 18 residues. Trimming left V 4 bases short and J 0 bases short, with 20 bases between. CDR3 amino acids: CASSIYHRERGSNQPQHF. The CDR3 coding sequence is TGCGCCAGCAGCATATACCACAGGGAGAGGGGTAGCAATCAGCCCCAGCATTTT. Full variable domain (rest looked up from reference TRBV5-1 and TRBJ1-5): KAGVTQTPRYLIKTRGQQVTLSCSPISGHRSVSWYQQTPGQGLQFLFEYFSETQRNKGNFPGRFSGRQFSNSRSEMNVSTLELGDSALYLCASSIYHRERGSNQPQHFGDGTRLSIL.

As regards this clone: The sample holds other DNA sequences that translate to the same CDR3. DNA of the CDR3: TGCGCCAGCAGCTTAAGCCCCCCCTCCTACGAGCAGTACTTC. This encodes CASSLSPPSYEQYF. The chain combines TRBV5-1 with TRBJ2-7; D is undetermined. Germline-derived CDR1 and CDR2 are SGHRS and YFSETQ. The CDR3 loop spans 14 amino acids. V was clipped by 2 bases and J by 0 bases, with 9 bases between them.

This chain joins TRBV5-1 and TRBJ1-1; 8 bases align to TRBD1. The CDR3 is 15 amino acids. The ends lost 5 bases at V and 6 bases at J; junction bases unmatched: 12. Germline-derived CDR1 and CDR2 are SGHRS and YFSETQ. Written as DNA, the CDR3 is TGCGCCAGCAGTTCTTACAGGGGGAAACGGGCTGAAGCTTTCTTT. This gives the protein CASSSYRGKRAEAFF. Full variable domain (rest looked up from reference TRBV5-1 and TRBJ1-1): KAGVTQTPRYLIKTRGQQVTLSCSPISGHRSVSWYQQTPGQGLQFLFEYFSETQRNKGNFPGRFSGRQFSNSRSEMNVSTLELGDSALYLCASSSYRGKRAEAFFGQGTRLTVV.

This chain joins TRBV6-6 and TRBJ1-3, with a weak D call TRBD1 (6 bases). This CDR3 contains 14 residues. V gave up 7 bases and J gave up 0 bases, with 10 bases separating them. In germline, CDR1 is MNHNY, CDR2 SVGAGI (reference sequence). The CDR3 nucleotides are TGTGCCAGCACCAAGGACAGCTCTGGAAACACCATATATTTT. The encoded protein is CASTKDSSGNTIYF.

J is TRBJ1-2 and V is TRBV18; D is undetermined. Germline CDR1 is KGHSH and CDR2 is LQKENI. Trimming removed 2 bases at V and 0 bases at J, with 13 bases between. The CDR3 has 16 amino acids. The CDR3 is CASSPSTGTPNYGYTF. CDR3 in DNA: TGTGCCAGCTCACCATCGACGGGAACCCCTAACTATGGCTACACCTTC.

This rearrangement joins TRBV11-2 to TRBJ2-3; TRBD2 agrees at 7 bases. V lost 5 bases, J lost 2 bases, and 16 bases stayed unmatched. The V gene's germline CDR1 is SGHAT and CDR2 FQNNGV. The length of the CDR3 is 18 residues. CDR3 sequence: CASSPLGLGLADTDTQYF. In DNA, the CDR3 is TGTGCCAGCAGCCCACTGGGTCTCGGGCTAGCGGACACAGATACGCAGTATTTT.

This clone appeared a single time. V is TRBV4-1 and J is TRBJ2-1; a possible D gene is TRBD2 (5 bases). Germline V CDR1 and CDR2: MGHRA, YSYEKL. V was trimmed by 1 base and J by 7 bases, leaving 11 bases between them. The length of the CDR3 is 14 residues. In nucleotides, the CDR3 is TGCGCCAGCAGCCAAGGGCCGGCGGGTAATGAGCAGTTCTTC. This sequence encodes CASSQGPAGNEQFF.

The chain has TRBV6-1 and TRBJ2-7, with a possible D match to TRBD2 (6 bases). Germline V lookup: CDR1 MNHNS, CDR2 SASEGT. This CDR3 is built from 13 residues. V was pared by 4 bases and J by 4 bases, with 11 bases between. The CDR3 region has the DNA TGTGCCAGCAGTGGGGGGGACTTATACGAGCAGTACTTC. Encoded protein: CASSGGDLYEQYF.

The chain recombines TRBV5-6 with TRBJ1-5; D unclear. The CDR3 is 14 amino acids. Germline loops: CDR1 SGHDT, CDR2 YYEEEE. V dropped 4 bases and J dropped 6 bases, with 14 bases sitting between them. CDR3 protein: CASSLLGLSQPQHF. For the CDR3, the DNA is TGTGCCAGCAGCCTACTGGGGTTGAGTCAGCCCCAGCATTTT.

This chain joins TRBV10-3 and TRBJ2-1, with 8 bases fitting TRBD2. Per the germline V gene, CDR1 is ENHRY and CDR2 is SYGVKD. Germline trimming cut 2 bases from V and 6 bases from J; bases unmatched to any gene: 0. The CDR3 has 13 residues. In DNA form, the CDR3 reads TGTGCCATCAGTGAGGGGACTAGCAATGAGCAGTTCTTC. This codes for CAISEGTSNEQFF.

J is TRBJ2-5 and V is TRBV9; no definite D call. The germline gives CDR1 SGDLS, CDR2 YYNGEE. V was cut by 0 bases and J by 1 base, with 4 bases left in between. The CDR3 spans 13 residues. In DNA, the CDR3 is TGTGCCAGCAGCGTAGCAATCCAAGAGACCCAGTACTTC. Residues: CASSVAIQETQYF.